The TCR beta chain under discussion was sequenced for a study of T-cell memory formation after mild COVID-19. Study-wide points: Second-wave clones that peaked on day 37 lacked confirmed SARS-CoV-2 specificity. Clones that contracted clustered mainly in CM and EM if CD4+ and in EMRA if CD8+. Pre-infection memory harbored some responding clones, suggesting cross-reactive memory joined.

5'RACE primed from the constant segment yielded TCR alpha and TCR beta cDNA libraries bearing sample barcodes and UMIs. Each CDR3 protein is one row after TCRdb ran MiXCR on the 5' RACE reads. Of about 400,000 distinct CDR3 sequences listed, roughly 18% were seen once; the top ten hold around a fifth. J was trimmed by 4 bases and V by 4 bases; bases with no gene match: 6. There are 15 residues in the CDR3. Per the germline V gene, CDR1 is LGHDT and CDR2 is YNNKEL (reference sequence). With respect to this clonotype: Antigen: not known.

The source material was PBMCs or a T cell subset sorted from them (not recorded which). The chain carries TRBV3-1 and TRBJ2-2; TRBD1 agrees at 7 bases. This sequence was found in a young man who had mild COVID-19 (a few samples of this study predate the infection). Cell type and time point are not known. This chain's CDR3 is CASSRPTGTTGELFF. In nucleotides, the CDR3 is TGTGCCAGCAGCCGACCGACAGGGACCACCGGGGAGCTGTTTTTT.